This is a list of T cell receptor beta chains from one sample in a study of identical twins. Using its own MiXCR run on the 5' RACE reads, TCRdb lists one record per CDR3 protein. The sample lists about 570,000 distinct CDR3 sequences, around 9.6% occurring once. The same sample was also studied in work on yellow fever vaccine responses in identical twins.

The sequenced material came from PBMCs. The source of these receptors is a woman younger than 30 in good health. The conserved cysteine and the conserved F or W are not part of the CDR3 here.

TRBJ2-1	TRBV5-1	ASSLEVLAGVDNEQF
TRBJ2-1	TRBV2	ASRTGNGVEQF
TRBJ2-6	TRBV10-3	AISPGDSGANVLT
TRBJ2-5	TRBV20-1	SSETSATYEETQY
TRBJ2-2	TRBV3-1	ASSRTGNTGELF
TRBJ1-5	TRBV6-6	ASSYGAGRPQH
TRBJ2-1	TRBV29-1	SVRLAAYNEQF
TRBJ2-7	TRBV7-2	ASSTRGAGAYEQY
TRBJ1-6	TRBV28	ASSPWTGGNNSPLH
TRBJ1-5	TRBV10-3	AINDREDQPQH
TRBJ2-7	TRBV5-1	ASRYGQGSYEQY
TRBJ2-1	TRBV6-1	ASSTQAGTSGNEQF
TRBJ2-1	TRBV29-1	SVEGGRLSYNEQF
TRBJ2-2	TRBV7-9	ASSLDGLALNTGELF
TRBJ2-1	TRBV5-1	ASSQPGLGAGEQF
TRBJ2-7	TRBV5-1	ASSLAPQFYEQY
TRBJ2-1	TRBV27	ASSFFSSGSNEQF
TRBJ2-7	TRBV5-1	ASRSGQGYEQY
TRBJ2-1	TRBV29-1	SARVISGYSYNEQF
TRBJ2-3	TRBV12-3/TRBV12-4	ASSLNFKGDTQY
TRBJ2-7	TRBV30	AFGLYEQY
TRBJ2-5	TRBV20-1	SARAGLAGFLRETQY
TRBJ1-1	TRBV7-6	ASSSSTGGEKAF
TRBJ2-1	TRBV19	ASSIDGQGYNEQF
TRBJ2-7	TRBV10-3	AISESRFYEQY
TRBJ1-2	TRBV27	ASRWVGADGYT
TRBJ2-7	TRBV30	AWSSGQSPYEQY
TRBJ2-5	TRBV12-3/TRBV12-4	ASSLVRLAGLGETQY
TRBJ2-7	TRBV12-3/TRBV12-4	ASSFAHGSYEQY
TRBJ1-4	TRBV12-3/TRBV12-4	TFCYRGQGASTNEKLF
TRBJ2-3	TRBV5-4	ASSPLTGLRTDTQY
TRBJ2-5	TRBV20-1	SARGGGGQETQY
TRBJ2-5	TRBV27	ASSLFTSGGGKTQY
TRBJ2-7	TRBV29-1	SVRGAAAYEQY
TRBJ2-7	TRBV29-1	SVPKVDRGGSDEQY
TRBJ2-3	TRBV18	ASSPLGTDTDTQY
TRBJ2-2	TRBV20-1	SASSPSRGDTGELF
TRBJ1-1	TRBV25-1	ASRGTGLTEAF
TRBJ2-7	TRBV24-1	ATSDPGQAGSYEQY
TRBJ2-5	TRBV20-1	SAREAIGGFQETQY
TRBJ2-7	TRBV3-1	ASRDRVGEQY
TRBJ2-1	TRBV5-1	ASSVVTGSSYNEQF
TRBJ2-1	TRBV20-1	SARPGLAGGPWYNEQF
TRBJ2-7	TRBV7-2	ASSVTSGSYEQY